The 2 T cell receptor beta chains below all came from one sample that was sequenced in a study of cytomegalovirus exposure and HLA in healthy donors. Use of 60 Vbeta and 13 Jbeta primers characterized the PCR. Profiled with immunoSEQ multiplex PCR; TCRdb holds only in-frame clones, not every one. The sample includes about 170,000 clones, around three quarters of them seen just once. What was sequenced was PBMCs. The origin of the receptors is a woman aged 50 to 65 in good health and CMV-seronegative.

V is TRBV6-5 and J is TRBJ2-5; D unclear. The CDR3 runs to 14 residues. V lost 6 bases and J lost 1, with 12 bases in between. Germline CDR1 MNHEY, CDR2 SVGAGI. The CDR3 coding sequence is TGTGCCAGCAGGAAACTATTACTCCAAGAGACCCAGTACTTC. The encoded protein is CASRKLLLQETQYF.

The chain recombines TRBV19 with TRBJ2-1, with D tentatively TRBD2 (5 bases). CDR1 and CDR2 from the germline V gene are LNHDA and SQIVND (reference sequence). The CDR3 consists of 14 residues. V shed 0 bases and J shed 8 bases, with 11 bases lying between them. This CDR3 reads CASSIEVSRDEQFF. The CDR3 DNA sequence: TGTGCCAGTAGTATAGAAGTATCGAGGGATGAGCAGTTCTTC.